The present T cell receptor (beta chain) was sequenced within a study of T cells in Graves' hyperthyroidism and ophthalmopathy. The CDR3 consists of 14 residues. V shed 4 bases and J shed 6 bases, with 13 bases lying between them. CDR1 SGHTA and CDR2 FQGNSA come from the germline V gene. A patient was excluded if there was uncontrolled infection, other autoimmune disease, pregnancy or lactation. A roughly 9.3 ml volume of fresh peripheral blood provided the PBMCs. This clonotype occurred many times. The source material, RNA transcripts, was used to amplify TCR beta CDR3 regions. HTBI primers were the set used in a first-round RT-PCR of the TCR CDR3. TCRdb itself ran the multiplex PCR reads through MiXCR, one entry per CDR3 protein. The table lists 200,000 to 300,000 distinct CDR3 sequences, around 15% of them singletons.

Sequenced sample: blood. The TCR sequence derives from a woman aged 18-29 years with Graves' ophthalmopathy. The genes are TRBV7-2 and TRBJ2-1, with D maybe TRBD2 (5 bases). Written as DNA, the CDR3 is TGTGCCAGCAGCTCCTCCCGGGATTTCAATGAGCAGTTCTTC. Translating it yields CASSSSRDFNEQFF.